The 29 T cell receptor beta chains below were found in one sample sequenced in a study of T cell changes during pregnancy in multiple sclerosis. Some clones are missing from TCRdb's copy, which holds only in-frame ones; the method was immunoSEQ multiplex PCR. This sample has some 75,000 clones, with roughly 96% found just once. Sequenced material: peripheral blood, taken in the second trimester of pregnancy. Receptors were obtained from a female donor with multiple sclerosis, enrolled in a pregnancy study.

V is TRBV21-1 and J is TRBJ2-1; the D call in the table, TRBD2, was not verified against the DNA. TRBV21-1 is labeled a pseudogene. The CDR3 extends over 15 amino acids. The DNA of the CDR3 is TGTGCCAGCAGCATCCCCGGAGGGCCGAGGGATGAGCAGTTCTTC. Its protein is CASSIPGGPRDEQFF.

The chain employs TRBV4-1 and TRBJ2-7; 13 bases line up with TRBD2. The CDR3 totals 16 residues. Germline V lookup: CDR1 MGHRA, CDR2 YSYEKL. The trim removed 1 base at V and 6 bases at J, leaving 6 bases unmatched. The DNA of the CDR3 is TGCGCCAGCAGCCAAGCCGGGACTAGCGGGATCGGCGAGCAGTACTTC. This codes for CASSQAGTSGIGEQYF.

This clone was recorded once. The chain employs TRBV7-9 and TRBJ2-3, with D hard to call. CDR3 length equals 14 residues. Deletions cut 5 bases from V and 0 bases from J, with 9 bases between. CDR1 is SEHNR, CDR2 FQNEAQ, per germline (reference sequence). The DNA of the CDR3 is TGTGCCAGCAGCATTTCACAGAGCACAGATACGCAGTATTTT. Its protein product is CASSISQSTDTQYF.

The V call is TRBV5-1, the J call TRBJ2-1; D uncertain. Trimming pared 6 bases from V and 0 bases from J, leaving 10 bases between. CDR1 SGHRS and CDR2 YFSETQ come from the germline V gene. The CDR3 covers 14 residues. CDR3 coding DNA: TGCGCCAGCAAGGCGGTCCTCTCCTACAATGAGCAGTTCTTC. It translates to CASKAVLSYNEQFF.

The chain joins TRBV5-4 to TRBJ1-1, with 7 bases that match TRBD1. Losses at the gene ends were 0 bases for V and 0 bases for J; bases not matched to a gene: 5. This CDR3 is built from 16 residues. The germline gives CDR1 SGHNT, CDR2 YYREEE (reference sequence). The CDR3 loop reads CASSLDRGKVNTEAFF. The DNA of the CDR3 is TGTGCCAGCAGCTTGGACAGGGGCAAAGTGAACACTGAAGCTTTCTTT.

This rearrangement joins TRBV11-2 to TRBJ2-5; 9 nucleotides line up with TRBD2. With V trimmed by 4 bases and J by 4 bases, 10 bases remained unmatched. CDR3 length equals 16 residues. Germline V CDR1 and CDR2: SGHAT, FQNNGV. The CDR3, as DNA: TGTGCCAGCAGCTCAATGGGCGGGAGGGCCGGAGAGACCCAGTACTTC. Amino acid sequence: CASSSMGGRAGETQYF.

In DNA form, the CDR3 reads TGCGCCAGCAGCCAAGATGAGGGACTAGCGGGATCCAATGAGCAGTTCTTC. This sequence encodes CASSQDEGLAGSNEQFF. The chain couples TRBV4-3 to TRBJ2-1, with 13 bases that match TRBD2. This CDR3 is 17 amino acids long. Germline assignment: CDR1 LGHNA and CDR2 YSLEER. The J segment lost 6 bases and the V segment lost 0 bases, leaving 5 bases of the junction unmatched.

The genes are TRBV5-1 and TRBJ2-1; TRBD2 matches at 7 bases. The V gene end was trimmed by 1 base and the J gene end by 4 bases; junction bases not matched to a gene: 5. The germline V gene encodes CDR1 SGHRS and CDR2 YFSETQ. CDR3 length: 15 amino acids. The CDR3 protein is CASSLSLAVYNEQFF. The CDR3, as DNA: TGCGCCAGCAGCTTGTCCCTAGCGGTATACAATGAGCAGTTCTTC.

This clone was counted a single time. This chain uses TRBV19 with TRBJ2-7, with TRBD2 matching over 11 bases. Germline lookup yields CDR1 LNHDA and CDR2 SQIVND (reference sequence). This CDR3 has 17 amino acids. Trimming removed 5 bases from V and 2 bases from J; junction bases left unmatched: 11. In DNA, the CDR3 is TGTGCCAGTAGTGGCTCCTCGGGACTAGCGGTAGCCTACGAGCAGTACTTC. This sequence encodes CASSGSSGLAVAYEQYF.

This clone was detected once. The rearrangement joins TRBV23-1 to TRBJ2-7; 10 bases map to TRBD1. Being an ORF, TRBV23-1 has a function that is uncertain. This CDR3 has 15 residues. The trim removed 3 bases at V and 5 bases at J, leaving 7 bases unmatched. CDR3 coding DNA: TGCGCCAGCAGTCAGGGACAGGGGACAGCAAACGAGCAGTACTTC. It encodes CASSQGQGTANEQYF.

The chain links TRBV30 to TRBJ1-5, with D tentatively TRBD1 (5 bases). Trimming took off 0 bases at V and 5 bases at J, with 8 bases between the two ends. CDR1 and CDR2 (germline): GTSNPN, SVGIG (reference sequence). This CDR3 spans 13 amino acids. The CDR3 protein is CAWSVGGDQPQHF. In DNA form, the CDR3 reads TGTGCCTGGAGTGTAGGAGGGGATCAGCCCCAGCATTTT.

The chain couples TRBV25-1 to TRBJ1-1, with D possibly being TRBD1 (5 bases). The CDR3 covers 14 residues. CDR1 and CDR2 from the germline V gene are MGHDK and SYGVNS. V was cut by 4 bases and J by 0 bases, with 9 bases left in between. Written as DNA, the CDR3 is TGTGCCAGCAGTGGCGGGACTCTGAACACTGAAGCTTTCTTT. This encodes CASSGGTLNTEAFF.

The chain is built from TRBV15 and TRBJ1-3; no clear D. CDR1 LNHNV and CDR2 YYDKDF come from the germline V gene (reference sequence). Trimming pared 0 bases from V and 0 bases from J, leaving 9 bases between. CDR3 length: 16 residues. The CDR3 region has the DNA TGTGCCACCAGCAGAGATCTTGGGAGCTCTGGAAACACCATATATTTT. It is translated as CATSRDLGSSGNTIYF. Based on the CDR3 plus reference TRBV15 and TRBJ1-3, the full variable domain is DAMVIQNPRYQVTQFGKPVTLSCSQTLNHNVMYWYQQKSSQAPKLLFHYYDKDFNNEADTPDNFQSRRPNTSFCFLDIRSPGLGDTAMYLCATSRDLGSSGNTIYFGEGSWLTVV.

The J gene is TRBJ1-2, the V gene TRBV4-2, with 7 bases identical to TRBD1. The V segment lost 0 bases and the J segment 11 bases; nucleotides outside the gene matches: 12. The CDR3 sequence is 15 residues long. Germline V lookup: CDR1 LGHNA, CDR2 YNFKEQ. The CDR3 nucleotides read TGTGCCAGCAGCCAAGAAGGATTGGGCAGGGGGAGGTACACCTTC. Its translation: CASSQEGLGRGRYTF.

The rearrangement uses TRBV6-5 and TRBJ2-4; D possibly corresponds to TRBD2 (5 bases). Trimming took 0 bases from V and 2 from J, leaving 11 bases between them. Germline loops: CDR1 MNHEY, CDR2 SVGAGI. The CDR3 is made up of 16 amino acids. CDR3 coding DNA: TGTGCCAGCAGTTACTCGAGAGGGATAACCAAAAACATTCAGTACTTC. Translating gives CASSYSRGITKNIQYF.

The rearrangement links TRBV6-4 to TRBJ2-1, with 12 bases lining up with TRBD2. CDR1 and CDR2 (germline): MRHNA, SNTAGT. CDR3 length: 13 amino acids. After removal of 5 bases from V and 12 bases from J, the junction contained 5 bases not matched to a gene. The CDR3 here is CASSPGLAGLQFF. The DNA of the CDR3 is TGTGCCAGCAGTCCCGGACTAGCGGGGCTGCAGTTCTTC.

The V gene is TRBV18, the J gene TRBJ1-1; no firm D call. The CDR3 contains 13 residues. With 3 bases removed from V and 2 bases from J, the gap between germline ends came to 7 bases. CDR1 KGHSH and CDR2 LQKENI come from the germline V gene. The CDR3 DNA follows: TGTGCCAGCTCACCGGCGGGTAACACTGAAGCTTTCTTT. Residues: CASSPAGNTEAFF.

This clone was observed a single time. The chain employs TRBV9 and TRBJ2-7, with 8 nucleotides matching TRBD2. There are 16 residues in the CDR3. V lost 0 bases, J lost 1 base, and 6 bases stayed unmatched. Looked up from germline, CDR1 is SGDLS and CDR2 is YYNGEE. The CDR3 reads CASSVGSAGVSYEQYF. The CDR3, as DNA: TGTGCCAGCAGCGTAGGGTCAGCGGGAGTGTCCTACGAGCAGTACTTC. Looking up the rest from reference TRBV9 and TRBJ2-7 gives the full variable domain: DSGVTQTPKHLITATGQRVTLRCSPRSGDLSVYWYQQSLDQGLQFLIQYYNGEERAKGNILERFSAQQFPDLHSELNLSSLELGDSALYFCASSVGSAGVSYEQYFGPGTRLTVT.

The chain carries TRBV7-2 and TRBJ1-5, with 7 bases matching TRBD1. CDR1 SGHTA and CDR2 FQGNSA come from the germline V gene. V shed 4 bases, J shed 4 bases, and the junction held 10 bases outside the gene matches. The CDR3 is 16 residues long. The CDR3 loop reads CASSYQLTGRNQPQHF. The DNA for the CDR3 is TGTGCCAGCAGCTACCAATTGACAGGGAGGAATCAGCCCCAGCATTTT.

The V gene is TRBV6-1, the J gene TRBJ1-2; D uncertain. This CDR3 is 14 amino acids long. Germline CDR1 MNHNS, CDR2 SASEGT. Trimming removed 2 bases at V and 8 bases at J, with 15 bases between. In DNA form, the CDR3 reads TGTGCCAGCAGTGAAAAGGAGGGAGATAGGGGCTACACCTTC. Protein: CASSEKEGDRGYTF.

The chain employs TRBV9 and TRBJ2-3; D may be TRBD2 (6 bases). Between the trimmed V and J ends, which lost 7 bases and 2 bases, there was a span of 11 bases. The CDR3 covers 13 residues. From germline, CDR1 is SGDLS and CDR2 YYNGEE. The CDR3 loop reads CASASDYTDTQYF. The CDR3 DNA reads TGTGCCAGCGCTAGCGACTACACAGATACGCAGTATTTT.

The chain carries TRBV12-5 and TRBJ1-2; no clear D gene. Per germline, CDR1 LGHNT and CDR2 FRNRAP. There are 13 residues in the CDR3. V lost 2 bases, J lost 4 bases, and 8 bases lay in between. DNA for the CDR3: TGTGCTAGTGGTTTGCCCGAGGGCTATGGCTACACCTTC. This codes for CASGLPEGYGYTF.

The CDR3 nucleotides are TGTGCCAGCAGCTTGGCTAGCGGGAGTGGGACAGATACGCAGTATTTT. Amino acid sequence: CASSLASGSGTDTQYF. This chain joins TRBV7-3 and TRBJ2-3, with 10 nucleotides matching TRBD2. V lost 3 bases to trimming and J lost 3 bases; unmatched junction nucleotides: 6. The CDR3 covers 16 residues. Germline assignment: CDR1 SGHTA and CDR2 FQGTGA.

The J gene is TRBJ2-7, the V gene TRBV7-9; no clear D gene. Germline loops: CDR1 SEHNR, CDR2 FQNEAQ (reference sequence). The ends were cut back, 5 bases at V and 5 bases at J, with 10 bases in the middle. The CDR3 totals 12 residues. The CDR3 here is CASSLLADEQYF. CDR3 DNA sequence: TGTGCCAGCAGCCTGCTCGCGGACGAGCAGTACTTC.

The CDR3 spells CASGDGRAWETQYF. In DNA, the CDR3 is TGTGCCAGCGGCGACGGGAGGGCCTGGGAGACCCAGTACTTC. The chain links TRBV27 to TRBJ2-5, with 8 bases that match TRBD2. Germline V lookup: CDR1 MNHEY, CDR2 SMNVEV (reference sequence). The CDR3 length is 14 residues. V lost 8 bases to trimming and J lost 5 bases; unmatched junction nucleotides: 10.

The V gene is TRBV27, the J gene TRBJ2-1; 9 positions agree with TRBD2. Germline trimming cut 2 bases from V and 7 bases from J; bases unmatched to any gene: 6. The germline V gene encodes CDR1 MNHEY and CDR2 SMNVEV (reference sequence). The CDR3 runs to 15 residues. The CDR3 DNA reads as TGTGCCAGCAGTTTAGTCGGACTAGCGTCGAATGAGCAGTTCTTC. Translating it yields CASSLVGLASNEQFF.

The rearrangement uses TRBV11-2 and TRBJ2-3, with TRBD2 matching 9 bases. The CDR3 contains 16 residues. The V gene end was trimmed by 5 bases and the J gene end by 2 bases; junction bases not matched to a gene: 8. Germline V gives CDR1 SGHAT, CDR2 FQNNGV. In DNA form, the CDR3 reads TGTGCCAGCAGCCACCTAGCGGGACTAAACACAGATACGCAGTATTTT. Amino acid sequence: CASSHLAGLNTDTQYF.

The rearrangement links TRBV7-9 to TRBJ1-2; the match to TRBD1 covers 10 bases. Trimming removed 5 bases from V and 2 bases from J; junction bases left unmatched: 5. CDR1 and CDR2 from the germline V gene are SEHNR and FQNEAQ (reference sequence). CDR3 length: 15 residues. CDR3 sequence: CASSGRDRGNYGYTF. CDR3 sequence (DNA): TGTGCCAGCAGCGGCCGGGACAGGGGCAACTATGGCTACACCTTC.

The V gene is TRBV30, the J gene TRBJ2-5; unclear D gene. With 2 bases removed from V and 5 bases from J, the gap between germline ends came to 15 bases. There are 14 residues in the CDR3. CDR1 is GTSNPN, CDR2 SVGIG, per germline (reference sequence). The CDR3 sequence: CAWSKGRQTETQYF. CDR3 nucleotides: TGTGCCTGGAGTAAAGGCAGGCAGACGGAGACCCAGTACTTC.